This T cell receptor (beta chain) was identified during a study of read filtering for tumor transcriptome and immune sequencing. Study-level results: Without single-read clonotypes, shared clonotype proportions correlated more between IR-seq and RNA-seq.

This library used approximately 370 ng RNA and molecular barcoded adaptors spanning alpha/delta and beta/gamma chains. TCRdb re-called the reads through MiXCR, storing one row per CDR3 protein. The repertoire holds approximately 58,000 distinct CDR3 sequences, with roughly 19% as singletons. Germline V lookup: CDR1 DFQATT, CDR2 SNEGSKA (reference sequence). Trimming pared 0 bases from V and 2 bases from J, leaving 14 bases between. This CDR3 comprises 16 residues. This clonotype was seen a few times. The antigen is not known. The chain recombines TRBV20-1 with TRBJ1-5; D is unresolved. Sequencing was carried out using a population of CD138-negative cells sorted from bone marrow. This TCR derives from a donor over 35 with multiple myeloma. The CDR3: CSARDTEIRGNQPQHF. The CDR3 nucleotides are TGCAGTGCTAGAGATACCGAGATTCGAGGCAATCAGCCCCAGCATTTT.